The 24 T cell receptor beta chains below all came from one sample that was sequenced in a study of shared clonotypes between healthy human individuals. It was CD45RO-negative cells, positively selected for CCR7, that made up naive CD8 cells, with terminally differentiated effector memory CD45RA+ cells excluded. Libraries were prepared by immunoSEQ multiplex PCR; TCRdb keeps only in-frame clonotypes and omits some of them. The sample records around 550,000 clones, approximately 95% being singletons. Sequenced material: naive CD8+ T cells sorted from blood. Receptor source: a woman aged 25 to 39 in good health.

V and J are TRBV28 and TRBJ1-2; tentatively, D is TRBD1 (5 bases). Germline CDR1 MDHEN, CDR2 SYDVKM. V lost 5 bases, J lost 1 base, and 8 bases lay in between. CDR3 length: 13 amino acids. The CDR3 DNA is TGTGCCAGCAGTCAGGGTTATAACTATGGCTACACCTTC. Its translation is CASSQGYNYGYTF.

The rearrangement joins TRBV5-1 to TRBJ1-2; 7 bases are a match to TRBD1. The V segment lost 2 bases and the J segment 4 bases; nucleotides outside the gene matches: 8. This CDR3 is built from 15 residues. The germline CDR1 and CDR2 sequences are SGHRS and YFSETQ. The CDR3 bases are TGCGCCAGCAGCTTAAACGACAGGGCGGGCTATGGCTACACCTTC. Translated: CASSLNDRAGYGYTF.

The rearrangement joins TRBV2 to TRBJ1-4; no definite D call. The CDR3 is 17 amino acids. V dropped 3 bases and J dropped 0 bases, with 14 bases sitting between them. Per the germline V gene, CDR1 is SNHLY and CDR2 is FYNNEI. The CDR3 nucleotides are TGTGCCAGCAGTGAGCCGGGAGATGCGGCAACTAATGAAAAACTGTTTTTT. Its translation: CASSEPGDAATNEKLFF.

The chain combines TRBV5-5 with TRBJ2-2; 8 nucleotides line up with TRBD2. There are 15 residues in the CDR3. Germline lookup yields CDR1 SGHKS and CDR2 YYEKEE (reference sequence). V lost 4 bases, J lost 6 bases, and 8 bases stayed unmatched. The CDR3: CASSDGEREPGELFF. In nucleotides, the CDR3 is TGTGCCAGCAGCGACGGAGAGCGGGAGCCCGGGGAGCTGTTTTTT.

This chain links TRBV10-3 with TRBJ2-3; D possibly matches TRBD1 or TRBD2 (7 bases each). The CDR3 is 14 residues long. Trimming pared 11 bases from V and 1 base from J, leaving 16 bases between. CDR1 ENHRY and CDR2 SYGVKD come from the germline V gene. CDR3 in amino acids: CAASGGGGTDTQYF. The CDR3 coding sequence is TGTGCCGCCTCAGGGGGAGGGGGCACAGATACGCAGTATTTT.

V is TRBV2 and J is TRBJ1-2; 8 bases are a match to TRBD1. V was pared by 4 bases and J by 4 bases, with 2 bases of the junction left unmatched. The CDR3 length is 13 residues. Germline-derived CDR1 and CDR2 are SNHLY and FYNNEI. CDR3 DNA: TGTGCCAGCAGTGTTACAGGGGGCTATGGCTACACCTTC. Translating gives CASSVTGGYGYTF.

This chain joins TRBV4-2 and TRBJ1-3; 7 bases line up with TRBD1. The ends lost 4 bases at V and 0 bases at J; junction bases unmatched: 3. The germline CDR1 and CDR2 sequences are LGHNA and YNFKEQ. This CDR3 region has 15 residues. The chain's CDR3 is CASSPGTVSGNTIYF. CDR3 bases: TGTGCCAGCAGCCCCGGGACAGTCTCTGGAAACACCATATATTTT.

In DNA form, the CDR3 reads TGTGCCAGCAGCCAGCACGGAGCTAGGGGGGATGGTGATGAAGCTTTCTTT. Protein product: CASSQHGARGDGDEAFF. This chain links TRBV27 with TRBJ1-1; perhaps TRBD1 as D (6 bases). This CDR3 is built from 17 residues. The V gene lost 6 bases and the J gene lost 7 bases, with 27 bases spanning the gap. Germline CDR1 MNHEY, CDR2 SMNVEV (reference sequence).

The chain is built from TRBV2 and TRBJ2-3; D gene uncertain. Germline assignment: CDR1 SNHLY and CDR2 FYNNEI. This CDR3 region has 11 residues. Trimming shortened V by 3 bases and J by 4 bases, and 2 bases separated the two germline ends. The CDR3 here is CASSDADTQYF. The CDR3 DNA sequence: TGTGCCAGCAGTGATGCAGATACGCAGTATTTT.

V gene TRBV2 combines with J gene TRBJ2-1; TRBD2 agrees at 12 bases. The V gene end was trimmed by 4 bases and the J gene end by 3 bases; junction bases not matched to a gene: 10. The CDR3 loop spans 18 amino acids. The germline CDR1 and CDR2 sequences are SNHLY and FYNNEI. CDR3 in amino acids: CASSGTSGTGRFYNEQFF. CDR3 DNA: TGTGCCAGCAGTGGGACTAGCGGGACCGGGCGGTTCTACAATGAGCAGTTCTTC.

This rearrangement joins TRBV29-1 to TRBJ1-1, with a tentative D call TRBD1 (5 bases). The CDR3 loop spans 12 amino acids. Trimming took 3 bases from V and 1 from J, leaving 6 bases between them. The germline CDR1 and CDR2 sequences are SQVTM and ANQGSEA. The CDR3, as DNA: TGCAGCGTTGAGGGGCAGAACACTGAAGCTTTCTTT. Its translation is CSVEGQNTEAFF.

Worth noting for this clone: This same CDR3 is encoded by further DNA sequences in the sample. The chain uses TRBV5-1 and TRBJ1-1; D is ambiguous. CDR3 length equals 13 residues. The germline gives CDR1 SGHRS, CDR2 YFSETQ. Between the trimmed V and J ends, which lost 2 bases and 2 bases, there was a span of 7 bases. CDR3 bases: TGCGCCAGCAGCTTCGGCCTTAACACTGAAGCTTTCTTT. Its protein is CASSFGLNTEAFF.

The chain combines TRBV6-6 with TRBJ1-1; 7 bases map to TRBD1. The CDR3 totals 14 residues. V lost 7 bases and J lost 6; bases outside the gene matches: 11. In germline, CDR1 is MNHNY, CDR2 SVGAGI (reference sequence). DNA of the CDR3: TGTGCCAGCAAAACCCGGGGACAGTACCCTGAAGCTTTCTTT. This translates into CASKTRGQYPEAFF.

The rearrangement joins TRBV15 to TRBJ2-7, with TRBD2 matching over 13 bases. CDR1 and CDR2 (germline): LNHNV, YYDKDF (reference sequence). Trimming cost V 5 bases and J 6 bases; bases outside gene matches: 10. The CDR3 has 16 amino acids. As DNA, the CDR3 is TGTGCCACCAGCGAGGAACTAGCGGGAGGGCTTAGCGAGCAGTACTTC. As protein: CATSEELAGGLSEQYF. Together with reference TRBV15 and TRBJ2-7, the CDR3 gives the full variable domain: DAMVIQNPRYQVTQFGKPVTLSCSQTLNHNVMYWYQQKSSQAPKLLFHYYDKDFNNEADTPDNFQSRRPNTSFCFLDIRSPGLGDTAMYLCATSEELAGGLSEQYFGPGTRLTVT.

V is TRBV19 and J is TRBJ2-2, with TRBD1 matching 9 bases. Per germline, CDR1 LNHDA and CDR2 SQIVND (reference sequence). V dropped 5 bases and J dropped 15; count of bases not matched to a gene: 7. CDR3 length: 12 residues. Written as DNA, the CDR3 is TGTGCCAGTAGTTTCCCGGGACAGGGATTGTTTTTT. Amino acids: CASSFPGQGLFF.

The rearrangement uses TRBV29-1 and TRBJ2-3, with 7 bases lining up with TRBD2. Losses at the gene ends were 5 bases for V and 3 bases for J; bases not matched to a gene: 14. The CDR3 has 16 amino acids. Germline V CDR1 and CDR2: SQVTM, ANQGSEA. The CDR3 sequence is CSVSGGRRLVTDTQYF. Here the CDR3 DNA reads TGCAGCGTTTCGGGGGGTAGGCGGTTGGTGACAGATACGCAGTATTTT.

J is TRBJ2-2 and V is TRBV7-7, with TRBD1 identical over 9 bases. CDR1 and CDR2 (germline): SSHAT, FNYEAQ (reference sequence). There are 17 residues in the CDR3. V trimming: 5 bases; J trimming: 6 bases; junction bases outside the gene matches: 13. The CDR3 DNA is TGTGCCAGCAGCACCTTCGCTGGGACAGGGTTTCCCGGGGAGCTGTTTTTT. Its protein is CASSTFAGTGFPGELFF. The complete variable domain, with remaining parts taken from reference TRBV7-7 and TRBJ2-2, reads GAGVSQSPRYKVTKRGQDVTLRCDPISSHATLYWYQQALGQGPEFLTYFNYEAQPDKSGLPSDRFSAERPEGSISTLTIQRTEQRDSAMYRCASSTFAGTGFPGELFFGEGSRLTVL.

The V call is TRBV29-1, the J call TRBJ2-3; 7 positions agree with TRBD2. Germline loops: CDR1 SQVTM, CDR2 ANQGSEA. CDR3 length: 14 amino acids. J was trimmed by 3 bases and V by 2 bases; bases with no gene match: 5. The CDR3 here is CSVESGGSTDTQYF. For the CDR3, the DNA is TGCAGCGTTGAATCGGGCGGGAGTACAGATACGCAGTATTTT.

V is TRBV6-1 and J is TRBJ2-5; no clear D. The germline V and J ends were trimmed by 6 bases and 1 base, with 12 bases remaining between them. The CDR3 is 14 residues long. The germline V gene has CDR1 MNHNS and CDR2 SASEGT. This chain's CDR3 is CASRPRTVQETQYF. DNA for the CDR3: TGTGCCAGCAGGCCAAGGACGGTCCAAGAGACCCAGTACTTC.

The gene calls are TRBV27 and TRBJ2-5; TRBD1 matches at 8 bases. With 6 bases clipped from V and 4 bases from J, the junction kept 7 bases outside the gene matches. The CDR3 sequence is 14 residues long. Germline CDR1 MNHEY, CDR2 SMNVEV (reference sequence). The chain's CDR3 is CASRSQGARETQYF. CDR3 DNA sequence: TGTGCCAGCAGATCTCAGGGGGCTCGAGAGACCCAGTACTTC.

V usage is TRBV27 and J usage is TRBJ1-2; D is ambiguous. Trimming shortened V by 8 bases and J by 5 bases, and 18 bases separated the two germline ends. Germline values: CDR1 MNHEY, CDR2 SMNVEV (reference sequence). The CDR3 spans 14 residues. The CDR3 region is CASGYLTESYGYTF. DNA for the CDR3: TGTGCCAGCGGCTACTTAACAGAGAGTTATGGCTACACCTTC.

The chain joins TRBV29-1 to TRBJ2-7; D is ambiguous. V was pared by 0 bases and J by 4 bases, with 10 bases between. Germline V lookup: CDR1 SQVTM, CDR2 ANQGSEA. CDR3 length: 13 residues. The CDR3 region is CSVEDLQGYEQYF. CDR3 coding DNA: TGCAGCGTTGAAGATCTTCAAGGGTACGAGCAGTACTTC.

This clone appeared a single time. The chain carries TRBV6-4 and TRBJ2-1; 8 bases line up with TRBD2. Trimming removed 4 bases from V and 8 bases from J; junction bases left unmatched: 13. The CDR3 has 16 residues. Germline V gene sequence: CDR1 MRHNA, CDR2 SNTAGT. CDR3: CASSALTGTRVDEQFF. CDR3 nucleotide sequence: TGTGCCAGCAGTGCCTTAACCGGGACTAGGGTCGATGAGCAGTTCTTC.

The CDR3 sequence: CASSTKGGSGNTEAFF. The CDR3 bases are TGTGCCAGCAGCACAAAGGGGGGGTCAGGGAACACTGAAGCTTTCTTT. The rearrangement links TRBV21-1 to TRBJ1-1. TRBV21-1 is a listed pseudogene. The CDR3 runs to 16 residues.